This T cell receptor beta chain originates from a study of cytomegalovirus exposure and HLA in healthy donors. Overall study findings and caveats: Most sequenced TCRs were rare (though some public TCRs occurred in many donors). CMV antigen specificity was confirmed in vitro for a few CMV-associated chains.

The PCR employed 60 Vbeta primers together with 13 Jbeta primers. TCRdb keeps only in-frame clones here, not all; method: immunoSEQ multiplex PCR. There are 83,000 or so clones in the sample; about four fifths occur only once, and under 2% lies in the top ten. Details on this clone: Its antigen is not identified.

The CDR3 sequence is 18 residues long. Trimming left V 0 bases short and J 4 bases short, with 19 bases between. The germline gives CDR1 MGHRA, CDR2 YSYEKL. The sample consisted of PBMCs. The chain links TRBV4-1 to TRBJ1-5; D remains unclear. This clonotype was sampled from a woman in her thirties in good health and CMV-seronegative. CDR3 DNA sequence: TGCGCCAGCAGCCAAGATGCGGGAGTCAGACTGGGGAATCAGCCCCAGCATTTT. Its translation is CASSQDAGVRLGNQPQHF.